The 16 T cell receptor beta chains given below trace back to one sample, sequenced in a study of shared clonotypes between healthy human individuals. Clones were read by immunoSEQ multiplex PCR, and TCRdb kept only the in-frame ones, dropping some. This table holds about 490,000 clones, over 70% found once. Sequenced material: PBMCs. Receptor source: a woman aged 35 to 49 in good health. Some clones in this sample may be carry-over from other donors' samples.

The V gene is TRBV4-1, the J gene TRBJ2-1, with 9 nucleotides matching TRBD2. CDR3 length: 18 amino acids. Germline V gene lookup returns CDR1 MGHRA and CDR2 YSYEKL. V lost 1 base and J lost 2; bases outside the gene matches: 9. CDR3 loop: CASSQVNLIAGAYNEQFF. In nucleotides, the CDR3 is TGCGCCAGCAGCCAAGTAAACCTTATAGCGGGAGCCTACAATGAGCAGTTCTTC.

The rearrangement uses TRBV6-5 and TRBJ2-7, with 11 bases matching TRBD1. V trimming: 2 bases; J trimming: 7 bases; junction bases outside the gene matches: 10. The CDR3 extends over 16 amino acids. The germline V gene encodes CDR1 MNHEY and CDR2 SVGAGI. Written as DNA, the CDR3 is TGTGCCAGCAGTTACCATCGGGACAGGGGGACTTGGGAGCAGTACTTC. This encodes CASSYHRDRGTWEQYF.

The chain has TRBV4-3 and TRBJ1-1; the D is unclear. This CDR3 is 15 amino acids long. Germline V gene data show CDR1 as LGHNA and CDR2 as YSLEER. V was cut by 1 base and J by 1 base, with 10 bases left in between. The CDR3 DNA sequence: TGCGCCAGCAGCCAAGTTCACACAGCGAACACTGAAGCTTTCTTT. Protein product: CASSQVHTANTEAFF.

The chain combines TRBV6-1 with TRBJ2-7, with D perhaps being TRBD1 or TRBD2 (5 bases each). V gave up 6 bases and J gave up 9 bases, with 21 bases separating them. The CDR3 runs 14 residues. Germline V gene sequence: CDR1 MNHNS, CDR2 SASEGT. In DNA, the CDR3 is TGTGCCAGCAGCCTGCCAGGCCGGGGCCCCCGGCAGTACTTC. This encodes CASSLPGRGPRQYF.

With regard to this clone: With a far larger clone one base away, a read error is the likely cause. The CDR3 sequence is CASSEQDSNQPHHF. CDR3 coding DNA: TGTGCCAGCAGTGAACAGGATAGCAATCAGCCCCATCATTTT. V gene TRBV6-1 combines with J gene TRBJ1-5, with no clear D. Per the germline V gene, CDR1 is MNHNS and CDR2 is SASEGT. The CDR3 length is 14 residues.

This clone was seen just once. In DNA, the CDR3 is TGTGCCAGCAGCACAAGTCAGACTAGCGGCACAGATACGCAGTATTTT. It codes for CASSTSQTSGTDTQYF. The chain employs TRBV7-2 and TRBJ2-3; 8 nucleotides align to TRBD2. The CDR3 has 16 amino acids. Germline loops: CDR1 SGHTA, CDR2 FQGNSA. After removal of 5 bases from V and 1 base from J, the junction contained 8 bases not matched to a gene.

CDR3 bases: TGTGCCAGCAGCGGGACTAGCGGGACGGAGCTGTTTTTT. Protein: CASSGTSGTELFF. This chain connects TRBV7-3 to TRBJ2-2; 13 bases match TRBD2. The V gene's germline CDR1 is SGHTA and CDR2 FQGTGA. This CDR3 has 13 amino acids. V gave up 5 bases and J gave up 10 bases; unmatched junction bases: 1.

The chain is built from TRBV19 and TRBJ2-3; 7 bases fit TRBD2. The CDR3 covers 14 residues. V lost 4 bases to trimming and J lost 5 bases; unmatched junction nucleotides: 6. Germline V gene data show CDR1 as LNHDA and CDR2 as SQIVND (reference sequence). CDR3 loop: CASSTAGVGDTQYF. The CDR3 DNA sequence: TGTGCCAGTAGTACGGCGGGAGTTGGAGATACGCAGTATTTT.

The chain couples TRBV5-1 to TRBJ1-1; 7 nucleotides align to TRBD1. The junction had 10 bases not matched to a gene; V was cut back by 7 bases and J by 4 bases. The CDR3 runs 14 residues. Germline V CDR1 and CDR2: SGHRS, YFSETQ. In DNA form, the CDR3 reads TGCGCCAGCCGACCGACAGGGTTAAGCACTGAAGCTTTCTTT. Its translation: CASRPTGLSTEAFF.

As concerns this clone: Given a far larger clone just one base away, this is likely a sequencing read error. The identical CDR3 is also encoded by other nucleotide sequences in the sample. This chain links TRBV5-6 with TRBJ2-1; D is unclear. Germline-derived CDR1 and CDR2 are SGHDT and YYEEEE. CDR3 size: 13 residues. CDR3 sequence: CASRPGTYNEQFF. The CDR3 nucleotides are TGCGCCAGCAGACCCGGCACATACAATGAGCAGTTCTTC.

Concerning this clone: The sample has other DNA sequences that encode this CDR3 too. The chain is built from TRBV19 and TRBJ2-7; D possibly matches TRBD1 or TRBD2 (5 bases each). This CDR3 region has 14 residues. In germline, CDR1 is LNHDA, CDR2 SQIVND (reference sequence). The germline V and J ends were trimmed by 3 bases and 0 bases, with 9 bases remaining between them. The CDR3 is CASSIPGLSYEQYF. For the CDR3, the DNA is TGTGCCAGTAGTATCCCGGGGCTCTCCTACGAGCAGTACTTC.

Note on this clone: This may be a read error, as it is one base from a much larger clone. Distinct nucleotide sequences in the sample also encode this CDR3. The V call is TRBV11-3, the J call TRBJ2-5, with D perhaps assigned TRBD1 or TRBD2 (5 bases each). Looked up from germline, CDR1 is SGHNT and CDR2 is YENEEA. Trimming removed 1 base from V and 1 base from J, with 13 bases in between. This CDR3 comprises 16 residues. CDR3 in DNA: TGTGCCAGCAGCTTAGGGGCCGGGACCCCCCAAGAGACCCAGTACTTC. Encoded protein: CASSLGAGTPQETQYF.

This clone was found once. The J gene is TRBJ2-1, the V gene TRBV7-2; D remains unclear. This CDR3 comprises 14 residues. In germline, CDR1 is SGHTA, CDR2 FQGNSA. V shed 5 bases and J shed 8 bases, with 16 bases lying between them. CDR3 protein: CASSKTDPFDEQFF. The CDR3 bases are TGTGCCAGCAGCAAAACGGACCCCTTCGATGAGCAGTTCTTC.

With regard to this clone: This probably arose from a read error, given a far larger clone one base away. The V call is TRBV7-9, the J call TRBJ2-1; 8 bases are shared with TRBD2. CDR3 length equals 15 residues. Germline CDR1 is SEHNR and CDR2 is FQNEAQ (reference sequence). In DNA form, the CDR3 reads TGTGCCAGCGGCTTCAGAACTAGCGGACACAATGAGCAGTTCTTC. Its translation is CASGFRTSGHNEQFF.

A note on this clone: This likely reflects a read error, since a far larger clone is one base away. The sample carries other DNA sequences with the same CDR3. This chain joins TRBV28 and TRBJ2-2; D uncertain. The CDR3 length is 10 residues. Germline V lookup: CDR1 MDHEN, CDR2 SYDVKM. In DNA, the CDR3 is TGCGCCAGCTGGGGAGGGGAGCTGTTTTTT. This codes for CASWGGELFF.

J is TRBJ2-1 and V is TRBV10-3, with D possibly being TRBD2 (5 bases). V gave up 10 bases and J gave up 0 bases, with 10 bases separating them. The CDR3 contains 13 residues. The germline CDR1 and CDR2 sequences are ENHRY and SYGVKD. Here the CDR3 reads CATRRGSYNEQFF. The DNA of the CDR3 is TGTGCCACCCGTCGGGGCTCCTACAATGAGCAGTTCTTC.